Sequencing of this T cell receptor (beta chain) was carried out in a study of T cells in Graves' hyperthyroidism and ophthalmopathy. Study-level results: Stable hyperthyroidism and ophthalmopathy were separated using 13 V-J signatures.

Patients were excluded because of uncontrolled infection, other autoimmune disease, pregnancy or lactation. The source material, RNA transcripts, was used to amplify TCR beta CDR3 regions. First-round RT-PCR targeting the TCR CDR3 was performed with the HTBI primer set. One entry per CDR3 protein, called by TCRdb with MiXCR from the multiplex PCR reads. The sample consists of nearly 750,000 distinct CDR3 sequences, 30% to 40% of them appearing once. A few counts support this clonotype. Its specificity is unknown. An end of the junction differs from the germline gene, which may be a read error. The clonotype comes from a woman aged 40 to 55 with Graves' hyperthyroidism. The sample taken for sequencing was blood.

The CDR3 region has the DNA TGTGCCAGCAGTCCACGACAGGGTAGTCCCTACGAGCAGTACTTC. Its protein is CASSPRQGSPYEQYF. The rearrangement links TRBV24-1 to TRBJ2-7; 7 bases align to TRBD1. Germline CDR1 KGHDR, CDR2 SFDVKD. This CDR3 spans 15 amino acids.